This is a list of T cell receptor beta chains from one sample in a study of blood T cell repertoires in COVID-19. The data were produced by immunoSEQ multiplex PCR, yet TCRdb's version contains in-frame clones alone and is incomplete. The data show fewer than 55,000 clones, nearly 90% seen once. The sequencing input was peripheral blood. Receptors were obtained from a man aged 50-59 years with active COVID-19. CDR3s include the opening cysteine and the closing phenylalanine or tryptophan. Clone size is not always given. Where it is, it says once, few, many or a class for expanded clones.

abundance	j_gene	v_gene	CDR3aa
.	TRBJ1-2	TRBV12-3/TRBV12-4	CASSLRTGGSYTF
.	TRBJ1-6	TRBV6-5	CASSSDRGDSPLHF
.	TRBJ1-1	TRBV20-1	CSTVENTEAFF
.	TRBJ1-1	TRBV7-9	CASSHTDSPNTEAFF
.	TRBJ2-1	TRBV7-3	CASSLRGSDRYNEQFF
.	TRBJ1-1	TRBV21-1	CASSKLKQENAEAFF
.	TRBJ2-7	TRBV27	CASSFGGNSYEQYF
.	TRBJ1-5	TRBV18	CASSRSKGGNQPQHF
.	TRBJ1-1	TRBV28	CASSSPTGWNTEAFF
.	TRBJ1-3	TRBV7-2	CASSLSAGAYSGNTIYF
.	TRBJ2-4	TRBV10-1	CASSGGTSKNIQYF
.	TRBJ1-1	TRBV15	CATSRPGTEEKAFF
.	TRBJ1-2	TRBV4-1	CASSQGARGSGYTF
.	TRBJ2-3	TRBV5-1	CASRVDFGQHRRGREEADTQYF
.	TRBJ2-6	TRBV27	CASSWDRVPGANVLTF
.	TRBJ1-1	TRBV18	CASSPLRQGAVTEAFF
.	TRBJ1-3	TRBV6-6	CASSRQGATSGNTIYF
medium-sized	TRBJ2-7	TRBV29-1	CSADDQGADEQYF
.	TRBJ2-7	TRBV13	CASSLRFSSGLYEQYF
.	TRBJ2-5	TRBV18	CASSPGMETQYF
.	TRBJ1-5	TRBV6-5	CASSYFQGEQPQHF
.	TRBJ2-3	TRBV3-1/TRBV3-2	CASSQEPGESDTQYF
.	TRBJ1-4	TRBV6-5	CASSSTGLQGREKLFF
.	TRBJ1-2	TRBV7-2	CASARANYGYTF
.	TRBJ2-3	TRBV5-4	CASSLRGGTDTQYF
.	TRBJ2-7	TRBV27	CASSFRVIRGTTYEQYF
.	TRBJ2-4	TRBV19	CASSMAAGTSGGIKNIQYF
.	TRBJ2-2	TRBV9	CASSVDPRGQGANTGELFF
.	TRBJ2-3	TRBV20-1	CSASGALAGVRDTQYF
.	TRBJ2-3	TRBV4-2	CASSQDGGGITDTQYF
.	TRBJ2-7	TRBV21-1	CASSKAVGRRPGRLSKQYF
.	TRBJ2-1	TRBV6-2/TRBV6-3	CASSYAGLFPYNEQFF
.	TRBJ1-5	TRBV19	CASSMGQSDQPQHF
.	TRBJ2-1	TRBV9	CASSVDLALAEQFF
.	TRBJ2-1	TRBV7-2	CASSLEGLQGNEQFF
.	TRBJ1-1	TRBV5-4	CASSSRDRGGRNTEAFF
.	TRBJ1-2	TRBV6-5	CASSYGTGNGYTF
.	TRBJ1-4	TRBV5-1	CASSLTTGSEKLFF
.	TRBJ1-1	TRBV6-5	CASSYSVTLNTEAFF
once	TRBJ2-3	TRBV4-1	CASSQEATASGFTDTQYF
.	TRBJ2-1	TRBV5-1	CASSLKGVGRAVRYNEQFF
.	TRBJ1-5	TRBV6-6	CASSYSGTGGQPQHF
.	TRBJ2-3	TRBV6-2/TRBV6-3	CASSFPSTDTQYF